This record looks at one T cell receptor beta chain sequence and its context. The source of the sample is a study of OX40 agonist ivuxolimab in advanced cancers. The repertoire was sequenced with immunoSEQ multiplex PCR; TCRdb's copy has only in-frame clones and lacks some. The table records 53,000 or so clones, 79% of them present only once. CDR3 size: 13 residues. Trimming removed 9 bases from V and 4 bases from J, with 12 bases in between. Germline V lookup: CDR1 LNHDA, CDR2 SQIVND (reference sequence). Sequenced here: CD4+ or CD8+ T cells sorted from blood, sampled in a trial of the OX40 agonist ivuxolimab. This TCR was sampled from an adult with an advanced solid tumor such as melanoma, head and neck, liver or kidney cancer. This chain uses TRBV19 with TRBJ2-2; D may be TRBD1 (6 bases). The CDR3 nucleotides are TGTGCCAGCAGGGGTCTAGGCACCGGGGAGCTGTTTTTT. This gives the protein CASRGLGTGELFF.